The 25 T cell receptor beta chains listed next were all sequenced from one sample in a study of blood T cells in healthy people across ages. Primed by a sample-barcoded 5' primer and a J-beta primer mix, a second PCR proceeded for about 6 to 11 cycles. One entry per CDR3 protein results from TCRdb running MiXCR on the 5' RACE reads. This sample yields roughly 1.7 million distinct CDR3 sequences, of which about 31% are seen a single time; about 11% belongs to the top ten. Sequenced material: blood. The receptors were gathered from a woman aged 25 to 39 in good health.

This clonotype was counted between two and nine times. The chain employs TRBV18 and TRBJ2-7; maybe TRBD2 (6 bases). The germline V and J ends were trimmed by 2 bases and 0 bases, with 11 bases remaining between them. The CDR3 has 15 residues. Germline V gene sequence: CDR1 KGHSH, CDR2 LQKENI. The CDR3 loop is CASSPLRESSYEQYF. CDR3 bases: TGTGCCAGCTCACCATTACGGGAGAGCTCCTACGAGCAGTACTTC. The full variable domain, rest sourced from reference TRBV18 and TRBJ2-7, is NAGVMQNPRHLVRRRGQEARLRCSPMKGHSHVYWYRQLPEEGLKFMVYLQKENIIDESGMPKERFSAEFPKEGPSILRIQQVVRGDSAAYFCASSPLRESSYEQYFGPGTRLTVT.

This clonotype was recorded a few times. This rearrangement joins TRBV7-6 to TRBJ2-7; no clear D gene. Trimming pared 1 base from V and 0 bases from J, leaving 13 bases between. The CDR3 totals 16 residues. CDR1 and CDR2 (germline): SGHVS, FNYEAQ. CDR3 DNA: TGTGCCAGCAGCTTAGTTGCCGACCCCAGCTCCTACGAGCAGTACTTC. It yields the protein CASSLVADPSSYEQYF.

The chain's CDR3 is CSARWAGSWYNEQFF. In nucleotides, the CDR3 is TGCAGTGCTAGGTGGGCGGGATCATGGTACAATGAGCAGTTCTTC. This chain uses TRBV20-1 with TRBJ2-1, with a possible D match to TRBD2 (6 bases). CDR3 length equals 15 residues. Deletions cut 3 bases from V and 4 bases from J, with 16 bases between. Germline V gene lookup returns CDR1 DFQATT and CDR2 SNEGSKA (reference sequence).

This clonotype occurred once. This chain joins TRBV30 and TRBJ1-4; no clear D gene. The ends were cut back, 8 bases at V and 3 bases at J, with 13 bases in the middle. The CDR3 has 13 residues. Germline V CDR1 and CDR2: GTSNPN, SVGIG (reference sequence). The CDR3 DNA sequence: TGTGCCCGCAGACCGTCGGCTAATGAAAAACTGTTTTTT. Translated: CARRPSANEKLFF.

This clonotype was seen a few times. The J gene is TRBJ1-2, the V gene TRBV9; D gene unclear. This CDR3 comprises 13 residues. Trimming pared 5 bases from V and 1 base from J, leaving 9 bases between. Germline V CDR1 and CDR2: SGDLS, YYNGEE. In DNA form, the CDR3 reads TGTGCCAGCAGTCCGGACCATAACTATGGCTACACCTTC. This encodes CASSPDHNYGYTF.

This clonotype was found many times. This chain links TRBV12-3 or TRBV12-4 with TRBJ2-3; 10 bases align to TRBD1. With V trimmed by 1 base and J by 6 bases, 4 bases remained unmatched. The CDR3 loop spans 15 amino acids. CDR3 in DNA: TGTGCCAGCAGTTTAGGTGACAGGGGGCTGGATACGCAGTATTTT. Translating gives CASSLGDRGLDTQYF.

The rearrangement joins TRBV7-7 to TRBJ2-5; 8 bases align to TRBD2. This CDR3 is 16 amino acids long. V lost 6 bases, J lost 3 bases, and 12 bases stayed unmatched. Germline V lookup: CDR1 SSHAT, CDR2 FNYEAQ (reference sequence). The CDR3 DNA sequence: TGTGCCAGCAGACCGGGAGGGAAGGGGAGAAAAGAGACCCAGTACTTC. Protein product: CASRPGGKGRKETQYF.

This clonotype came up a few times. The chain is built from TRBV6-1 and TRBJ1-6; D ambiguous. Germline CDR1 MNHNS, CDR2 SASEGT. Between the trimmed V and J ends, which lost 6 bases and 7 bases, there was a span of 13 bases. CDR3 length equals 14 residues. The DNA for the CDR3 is TGTGCCAGCAGGGAGGACGGTCAGAATTCACCCCTCCACTTT. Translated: CASREDGQNSPLHF.

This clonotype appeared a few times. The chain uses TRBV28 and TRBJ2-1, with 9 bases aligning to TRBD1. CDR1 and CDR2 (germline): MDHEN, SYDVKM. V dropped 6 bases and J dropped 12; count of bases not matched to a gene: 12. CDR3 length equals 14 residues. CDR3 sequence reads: CASRTNRQGGGQFF. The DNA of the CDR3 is TGTGCCAGCAGAACCAACCGACAGGGGGGAGGGCAGTTCTTC.

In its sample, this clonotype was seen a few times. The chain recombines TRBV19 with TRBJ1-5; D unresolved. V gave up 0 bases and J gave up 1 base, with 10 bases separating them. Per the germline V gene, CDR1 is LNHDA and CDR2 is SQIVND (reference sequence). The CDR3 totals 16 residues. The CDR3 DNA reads TGTGCCAGTAGTATAGATGGTACAGTAAGCAATCAGCCCCAGCATTTT. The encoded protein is CASSIDGTVSNQPQHF.

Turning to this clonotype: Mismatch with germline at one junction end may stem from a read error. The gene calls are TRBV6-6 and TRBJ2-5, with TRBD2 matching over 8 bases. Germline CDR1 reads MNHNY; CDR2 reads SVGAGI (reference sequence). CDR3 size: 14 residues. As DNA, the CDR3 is TGTACCAGCAGTTCCCCTAGCGGGCGGGAGACCCAGTACTTC. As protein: CTSSSPSGRETQYF.

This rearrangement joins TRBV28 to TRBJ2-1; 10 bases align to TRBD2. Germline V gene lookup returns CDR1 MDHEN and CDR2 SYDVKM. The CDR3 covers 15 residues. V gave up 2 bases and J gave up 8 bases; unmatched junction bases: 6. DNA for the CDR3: TGTGCCAGCAGTTTAGCGGCTAGCGGGAGCCATGAGCAGTTCTTC. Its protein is CASSLAASGSHEQFF.

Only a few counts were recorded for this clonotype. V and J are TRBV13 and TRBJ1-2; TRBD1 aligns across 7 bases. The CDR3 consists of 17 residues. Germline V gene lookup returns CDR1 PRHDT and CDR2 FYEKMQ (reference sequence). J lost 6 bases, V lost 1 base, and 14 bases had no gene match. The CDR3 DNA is TGTGCCAGCAGCTTAGACAGCCGATTCGACAGGGTGGATGGCTACACCTTC. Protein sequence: CASSLDSRFDRVDGYTF.

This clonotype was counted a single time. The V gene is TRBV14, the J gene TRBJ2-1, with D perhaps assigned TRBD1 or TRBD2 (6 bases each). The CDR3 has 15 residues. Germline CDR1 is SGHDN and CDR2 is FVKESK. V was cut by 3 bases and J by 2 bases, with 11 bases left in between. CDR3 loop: CASSQTEGAYNEQFF. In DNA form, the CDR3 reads TGTGCCAGCAGCCAGACGGAGGGGGCCTACAATGAGCAGTTCTTC.

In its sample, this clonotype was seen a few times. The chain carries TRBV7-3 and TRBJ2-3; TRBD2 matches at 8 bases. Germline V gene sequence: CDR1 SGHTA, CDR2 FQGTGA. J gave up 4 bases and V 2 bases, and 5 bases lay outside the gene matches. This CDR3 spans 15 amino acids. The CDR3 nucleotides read TGTGCCAGCAGCTTATCTGCGGGGGGATCAGATACGCAGTATTTT. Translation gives CASSLSAGGSDTQYF.

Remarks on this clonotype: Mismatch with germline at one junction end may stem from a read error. CDR3 sequence: CANSSLPAGIPDTQYF. CDR3 DNA: TGTGCCAACAGCTCGCTCCCGGCGGGGATTCCAGATACGCAGTATTTT. The chain has TRBV7-2 and TRBJ2-3, with D possibly being TRBD2 (6 bases). Germline V gene sequence: CDR1 SGHTA, CDR2 FQGNSA. CDR3 length: 16 residues.

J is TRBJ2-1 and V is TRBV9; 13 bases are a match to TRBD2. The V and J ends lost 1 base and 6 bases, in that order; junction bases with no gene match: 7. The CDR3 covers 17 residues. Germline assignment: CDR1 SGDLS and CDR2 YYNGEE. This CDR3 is CASSVRLAGGIGNEQFF. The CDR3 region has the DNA TGTGCCAGCAGCGTAAGACTAGCGGGAGGAATAGGCAATGAGCAGTTCTTC.

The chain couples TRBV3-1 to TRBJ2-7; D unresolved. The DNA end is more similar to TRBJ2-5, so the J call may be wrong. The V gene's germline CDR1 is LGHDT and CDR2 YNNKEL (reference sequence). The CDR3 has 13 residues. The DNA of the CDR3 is TGTGCCAGCAGCCAAAGATGGCAAGAGACCCAGTACTTC. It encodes CASSQRWQETQYF.

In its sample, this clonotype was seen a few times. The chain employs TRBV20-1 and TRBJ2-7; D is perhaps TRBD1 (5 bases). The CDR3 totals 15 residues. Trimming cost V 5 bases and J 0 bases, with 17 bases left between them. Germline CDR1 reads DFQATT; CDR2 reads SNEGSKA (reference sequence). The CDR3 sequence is CSAPAAQGGSYEQYF. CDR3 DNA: TGCAGTGCTCCCGCTGCCCAGGGCGGCTCCTACGAGCAGTACTTC.

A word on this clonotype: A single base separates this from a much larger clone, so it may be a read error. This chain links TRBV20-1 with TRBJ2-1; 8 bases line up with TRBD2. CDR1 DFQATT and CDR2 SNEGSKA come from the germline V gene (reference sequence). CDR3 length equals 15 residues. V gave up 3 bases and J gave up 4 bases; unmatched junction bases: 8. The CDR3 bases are TGCAGTGCTAGTCCAGCGGGAGTCATGTACAATGAGCAGTTCTTC. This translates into CSASPAGVMYNEQFF.

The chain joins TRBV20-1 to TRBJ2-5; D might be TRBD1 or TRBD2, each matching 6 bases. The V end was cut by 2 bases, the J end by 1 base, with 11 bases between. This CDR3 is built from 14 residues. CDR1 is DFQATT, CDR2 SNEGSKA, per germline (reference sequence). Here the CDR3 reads CSARPGGLQETQYF. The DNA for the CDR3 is TGCAGTGCTAGACCCGGGGGCCTCCAAGAGACCCAGTACTTC.

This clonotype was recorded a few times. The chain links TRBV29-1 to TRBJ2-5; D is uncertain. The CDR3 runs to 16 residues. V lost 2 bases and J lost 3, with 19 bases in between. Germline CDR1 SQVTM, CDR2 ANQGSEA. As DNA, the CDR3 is TGCAGCGTTGAAAGGGATCTGCCGTTCGGAAAAGAGACCCAGTACTTC. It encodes CSVERDLPFGKETQYF. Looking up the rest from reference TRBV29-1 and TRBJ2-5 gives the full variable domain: SAVISQKPSRDICQRGTSLTIQCQVDSQVTMMFWYRQQPGQSLTLIATANQGSEATYESGFVIDKFPISRPNLTFSTLTVSNMSPEDSSIYLCSVERDLPFGKETQYFGPGTRLLVL.

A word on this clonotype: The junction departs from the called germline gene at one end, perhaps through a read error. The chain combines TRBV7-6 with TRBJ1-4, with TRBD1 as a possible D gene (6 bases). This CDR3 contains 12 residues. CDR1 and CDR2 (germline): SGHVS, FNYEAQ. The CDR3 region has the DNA TGTGCCAGCAGCTACATCGGACAGAAACTATTTTTT. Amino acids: CASSYIGQKLFF.

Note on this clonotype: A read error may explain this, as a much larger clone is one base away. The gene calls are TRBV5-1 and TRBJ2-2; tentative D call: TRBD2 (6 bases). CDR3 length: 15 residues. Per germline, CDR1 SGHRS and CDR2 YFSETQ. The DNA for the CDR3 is TGCGCCAGCAGCTTGGTCGGGGGTGACACCGGGAAGCTGTTTTTT. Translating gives CASSLVGGDTGKLFF.

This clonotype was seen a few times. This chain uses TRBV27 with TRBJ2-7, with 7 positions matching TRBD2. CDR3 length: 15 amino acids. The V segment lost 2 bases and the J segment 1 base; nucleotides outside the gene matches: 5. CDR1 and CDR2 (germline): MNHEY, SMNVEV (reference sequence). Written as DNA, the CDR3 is TGTGCCAGCAGTTTAAGGCGGGAGTCGTCCTACGAGCAGTACTTC. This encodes CASSLRRESSYEQYF.